This passage covers 18 T cell receptor beta chains from one sample sequenced in a study of T cells after yellow fever vaccination. In TCRdb, the 5' RACE reads were re-called with MiXCR into one record per CDR3 protein. The data show 510,000 or so distinct CDR3 sequences, with approximately 21% seen just once and roughly an eighth held by the top ten. The sequenced sample was PBMCs, obtained 15 days after the yellow fever booster vaccination. The receptors come from a man aged 25-45 years who received the YFV17D yellow fever vaccine.

This clonotype has only a few counts. The genes are TRBV4-3 and TRBJ1-2; D may be TRBD1 (6 bases). Germline-derived CDR1 and CDR2 are LGHNA and YSLEER. This CDR3 comprises 14 residues. V lost 0 bases and J 7 bases, leaving 12 bases between the germline ends. The CDR3 bases are TGCGCCAGCAGCCAAGATAGGGGGTCCGGTGGCTACACCTTC. This gives the protein CASSQDRGSGGYTF.

This chain links TRBV10-3 with TRBJ2-3, with a weak D call TRBD2 (6 bases). CDR1 is ENHRY, CDR2 SYGVKD, per germline. Trimming pared 3 bases from V and 5 bases from J, leaving 15 bases between. The CDR3 spans 15 residues. CDR3 coding DNA: TGTGCCATCAGTGAAGGCGGGATAGTGGGAGATACGCAGTATTTT. This sequence encodes CAISEGGIVGDTQYF.

The chain is built from TRBV7-2 and TRBJ2-1; 9 bases line up with TRBD2. Per the germline V gene, CDR1 is SGHTA and CDR2 is FQGNSA. The V and J ends lost 2 bases and 11 bases, in that order; junction bases with no gene match: 7. The CDR3 has 14 residues. CDR3 sequence: CASSLSSGERKQFF. The CDR3 DNA is TGTGCCAGCAGCTTATCTAGCGGGGAAAGGAAGCAGTTCTTC.

This clonotype was seen a handful of times. CDR3 loop: CASSYLGSYEQYF. DNA for the CDR3: TGTGCCAGCAGTTACCTTGGGAGCTACGAGCAGTACTTC. V and J are TRBV6-2 or TRBV6-3 and TRBJ2-7; D is perhaps TRBD2 (5 bases). V lost 2 bases to trimming and J lost 3 bases, with 8 bases between them. Looked up from germline, CDR1 is MNHEY and CDR2 is SVGEGT. The CDR3 spans 13 residues.

This clonotype was counted a few times. This chain uses TRBV5-1 with TRBJ2-4; D is undetermined. CDR1 is SGHRS and CDR2 is YFSETQ in the germline V gene. Trimming cost V 4 bases and J 0 bases, with 11 bases left between them. This CDR3 comprises 15 residues. CDR3 in amino acids: CASSIPGLAKNIQYF. CDR3 bases: TGCGCCAGCAGCATACCCGGCCTAGCCAAAAACATTCAGTACTTC.

This clonotype was observed a handful of times. The J gene is TRBJ2-7, the V gene TRBV7-2, with a weak D call TRBD2 (6 bases). With 5 bases removed from V and 7 bases from J, the gap between germline ends came to 12 bases. CDR3 length: 12 amino acids. CDR1 is SGHTA, CDR2 FQGNSA, per germline. The CDR3 protein is CASSQIGGEQYF. The CDR3 DNA reads as TGTGCCAGCAGCCAAATAGGAGGGGAGCAGTACTTC.

This clonotype has just a few counts. V gene TRBV5-4 combines with J gene TRBJ2-1; D gene unclear. This CDR3 comprises 13 residues. The germline CDR1 and CDR2 sequences are SGHNT and YYREEE (reference sequence). V lost 4 bases to trimming and J lost 5 bases, with 10 bases between them. The CDR3 DNA is TGTGCCAGCAGCGGGGAAAGAAACAATGAGCAGTTCTTC. Its protein product is CASSGERNNEQFF.

This chain links TRBV27 with TRBJ2-2, with TRBD2 identical over 10 bases. The length of the CDR3 is 14 residues. The J segment lost 6 bases and the V segment lost 3 bases, leaving 1 base of the junction unmatched. Germline V CDR1 and CDR2: MNHEY, SMNVEV (reference sequence). The DNA of the CDR3 is TGTGCCAGCAGTTTGCTAGCGGGAGCCGGGGAGCTGTTTTTT. Translation gives CASSLLAGAGELFF.

This clonotype appeared a few times. CDR3 sequence reads: CASSTTVAMNTEAFF. DNA of the CDR3: TGTGCCAGCAGTACGACAGTAGCAATGAACACTGAAGCTTTCTTT. This rearrangement joins TRBV12-3 or TRBV12-4 to TRBJ1-1; possible D gene TRBD1, 5 bases. This CDR3 spans 15 amino acids. Between the trimmed V and J ends, which lost 5 bases and 0 bases, there was a span of 13 bases.

The gene calls are TRBV7-2 and TRBJ2-3; 7 bases fit TRBD2. CDR1 SGHTA and CDR2 FQGNSA come from the germline V gene. The CDR3 covers 15 residues. V was pared by 4 bases and J by 5 bases, with 9 bases of the junction left unmatched. The CDR3, as DNA: TGTGCCAGCAGCTATAGGGCGGGAGCGGAAGATACGCAGTATTTT. Translated: CASSYRAGAEDTQYF.

V gene TRBV12-3 or TRBV12-4 combines with J gene TRBJ2-1; unclear D gene. This CDR3 spans 13 amino acids. V lost 3 bases and J 2 bases, leaving 5 bases between the germline ends. CDR3 loop: CASSLNAYNEQFF. The CDR3 bases are TGTGCCAGCAGTTTGAACGCCTACAATGAGCAGTTCTTC.

This clonotype was recorded a few times. The chain links TRBV5-1 to TRBJ1-5; unclear D gene. The CDR3 loop spans 15 amino acids. CDR1 and CDR2 (germline): SGHRS, YFSETQ. V was clipped by 2 bases and J by 3 bases, with 12 bases between them. The CDR3 DNA reads as TGCGCCAGCAGCTTTGATGGGCAGCCCAATCAGCCCCAGCATTTT. This sequence encodes CASSFDGQPNQPQHF.

The rearrangement joins TRBV29-1 to TRBJ2-3, with 7 positions matching TRBD1. Per the germline V gene, CDR1 is SQVTM and CDR2 is ANQGSEA. The V and J ends lost 7 bases and 3 bases, in that order; junction bases with no gene match: 4. The CDR3 loop spans 12 amino acids. Here the CDR3 DNA reads TGCAGCGCACAACAGGGGACAGATACGCAGTATTTT. It yields the protein CSAQQGTDTQYF.

This clonotype showed up just a few times. The rearrangement links TRBV27 to TRBJ2-7; a weak D match, TRBD1 (6 bases). V was trimmed by 3 bases and J by 2 bases, leaving 20 bases between them. Germline V gives CDR1 MNHEY, CDR2 SMNVEV (reference sequence). This CDR3 comprises 17 residues. CDR3 DNA sequence: TGTGCCAGCAGTTTCCCGGAATCGACAGGCCCCACCTACGAGCAGTACTTC. Protein product: CASSFPESTGPTYEQYF.

This clonotype was counted a few times. The chain has TRBV29-1 and TRBJ2-1, with TRBD2 identical over 9 bases. The CDR3 is 15 residues long. With 5 bases clipped from V and 2 bases from J, the junction kept 7 bases outside the gene matches. CDR1 and CDR2 from the germline V gene are SQVTM and ANQGSEA. The CDR3 sequence: CSVPLAGAPYNEQFF. The CDR3 coding sequence is TGCAGCGTTCCCTTAGCGGGAGCGCCCTACAATGAGCAGTTCTTC.

V is TRBV5-1 and J is TRBJ2-2; D not certain. With 6 bases removed from V and 6 bases from J, the gap between germline ends came to 15 bases. Germline CDR1 and CDR2: SGHRS and YFSETQ. The CDR3 has 14 residues. For the CDR3, the DNA is TGCGCCAGCAAGATATTTGAAAGGGCCGGGGAGCTGTTTTTT. Translated, it gives CASKIFERAGELFF.

The V gene is TRBV6-5, the J gene TRBJ2-2; TRBD1 aligns across 10 bases. Trimming cost V 2 bases and J 6 bases; bases outside gene matches: 3. The germline V gene has CDR1 MNHEY and CDR2 SVGAGI. This CDR3 spans 15 amino acids. The CDR3 nucleotides are TGTGCCAGCAGTTACCCCGGGACAGGGGCCGGGGAGCTGTTTTTT. Its protein product is CASSYPGTGAGELFF.

The V gene is TRBV5-5, the J gene TRBJ2-3; 8 positions match TRBD1. CDR1 is SGHKS, CDR2 YYEKEE, per germline (reference sequence). The V segment lost 0 bases and the J segment 0 bases; nucleotides outside the gene matches: 3. The length of the CDR3 is 16 residues. This CDR3 reads CASSLGGQASTDTQYF. CDR3 nucleotides: TGTGCCAGCAGCTTGGGGGGACAGGCTAGCACAGATACGCAGTATTTT.